The following is a T cell receptor (beta chain) sequence with its context. This sample was included in a study of blood T cell repertoires in COVID-19. As for the study in general: Specimens from acute and convalescent COVID-19 originated in the United States, Italy and Spain.

This CDR3 has 11 residues. Germline V gene sequence: CDR1 DFQATT, CDR2 SNEGSKA (reference sequence). V shed 5 bases and J shed 7 bases, with 9 bases lying between them. TCRdb's copy holds only in-frame clones and misses some; the assay was immunoSEQ multiplex PCR. The sample has 150,000 to 200,000 clones; approximately 79% are singletons. The clonotype was recovered from a woman older than 75 with acute or convalescent COVID-19. This sequence joins TRBV20-1 and TRBJ2-1, with D hard to call. The sequenced sample was peripheral blood. CDR3 bases: TGCAGTGCTCGTTTACTTAATGAGCAGTTCTTC. This gives the protein CSARLLNEQFF.